This T cell receptor beta chain emerged from a study of monozygotic twins with inflammatory bowel disease. Germline CDR1 reads SGHRS; CDR2 reads YFSETQ. The CDR3 length is 15 residues. The UMIs contained a 6-nucleotide sample barcode. They were added by template switching during cDNA synthesis. TCRdb reprocessed the 5' RACE reads and stores each CDR3 protein as one record, lacking DNA. The sample data list more than 300,000 distinct CDR3 sequences. This sequence joins TRBV5-1 and TRBJ2-3; TCRdb picks TRBD1, but there is no DNA to check that call. The sample was blood. The receptor's source is a human donor with ulcerative colitis or Crohn's disease, or a healthy co-twin of an affected twin (not recorded which). CDR3 loop: CASSYAGTGTDTQYF.